The rows below give T cell receptor beta chains drawn from one sample of a study of blood T cell repertoires in COVID-19. Data came from immunoSEQ multiplex PCR; TCRdb stores just in-frame clones and leaves some out. The table shows under 200,000 clones, with 77% occurring only once. The sequencing sample was made of peripheral blood. These receptors were taken from a man in his sixties or seventies with acute or convalescent COVID-19. Both conserved end residues are trimmed from each CDR3. D genes are given only for firm matches.

TRBV30,TRBD2,TRBJ2-5,AWSPSGVWETQY
TRBV5-4,TRBD2,TRBJ2-1,ASSLRTSGGEQF
TRBV11-2,TRBD1,TRBJ1-1,ASSLEGTGKNTEAF
TRBV27,.,TRBJ1-4,ASGRQLTNEKLF
TRBV18,TRBD2,TRBJ2-3,ASSPSTSGGGSTQY
TRBV9,.,TRBJ2-3,ASSVRGIHGDTQY
TRBV7-9,.,TRBJ2-5,ASSLRPGQTGETQY
TRBV2,.,TRBJ1-5,ASSDGEWKPQH
TRBV13,.,TRBJ2-7,ASSFAGLRGEQY
TRBV27,TRBD2,TRBJ2-1,ASSFSASGSGEQF
TRBV20-1,.,TRBJ1-5,SASTGDSNQPQH
TRBV5-4,.,TRBJ1-1,ASSLEFQGGTEAF
TRBV19,.,TRBJ1-2,ASSLQGLNYGYT
TRBV5-4,.,TRBJ2-7,ASSLGHTSYEQY
TRBV12-5,TRBD1,TRBJ1-5,ASGSRTGENQPQH
TRBV7-9,.,TRBJ2-7,ASSFFVGGVNEQY
TRBV4-3,.,TRBJ1-3,ASSPSFGGNTIY
TRBV19,.,TRBJ1-3,ASTPLVQAGNTIY
TRBV10-1,.,TRBJ2-5,ASSDSQGTETQY
TRBV7-2,.,TRBJ1-2,ASSPPAQGGGYT
TRBV2,.,TRBJ1-6,ASSERQGSRSPLH
TRBV18,TRBD1,TRBJ1-1,ASSPTPTGDTEAF
TRBV28,TRBD1,TRBJ1-2,ASSIGQGNYGYT
TRBV25-1,.,TRBJ1-1,ASSEGFYTEAF
TRBV5-1,.,TRBJ1-1,ASSYRGNTEAF
TRBV19,.,TRBJ1-5,ASSQGQHHQPQH
TRBV12-2,.,TRBJ1-1,ASRLRAGGPF
TRBV14,TRBD1,TRBJ1-2,ASSHEQGAGYGYT
TRBV27,TRBD1,TRBJ2-3,ASSLIQGAGTDTQY
TRBV2,TRBD1,TRBJ2-2,ASSSSGTVNTGELF
TRBV5-1,TRBD1,TRBJ2-3,ASSQGTGGADTQY
TRBV5-4,TRBD2,TRBJ2-3,ASSYHRTSGATDTQY
TRBV5-1,TRBD1,TRBJ2-3,ASSLGTGGGTDTQY
TRBV5-6,.,TRBJ2-1,ASSLFQGLYNEQF
TRBV7-2,.,TRBJ2-5,ASSFRQGGGETQY
TRBV29-1,.,TRBJ1-1,SVEEGNGISAF
TRBV14,.,TRBJ1-1,ASSPNAAPGIEAF